This T cell receptor beta chain was recovered during a study of neoadjuvant nivolumab and ipilimumab in lung cancer. Study conclusions and caveats: Only two of four nivolumab-treated tumors gained richness and clonality by surgery. Higher pretherapy blood TCR richness went with higher resected-tumor richness. A small number of samples were TCR sequenced. TCR richness and clonality were higher in tumors than adjacent uninvolved lung.

Note on this clone: The antigen is unknown.

The germline V gene encodes CDR1 MNHNS and CDR2 SASEGT. CDR3 length equals 11 residues. Trimming pared 4 bases from V and 11 bases from J, leaving 9 bases between. TCRdb's copy holds only in-frame clones and misses some; the assay was immunoSEQ multiplex PCR. The table shows roughly 32,000 clones, with under 95% occurring only once. The chain couples TRBV6-1 to TRBJ2-1; D unresolved. The receptor's source is an adult with non-small cell lung cancer. The source was peripheral blood, collected after neoadjuvant nivolumab, alone or with ipilimumab, at or shortly before surgery. This CDR3 is CASSAVNKQFF. As DNA, the CDR3 is TGTGCCAGCAGTGCAGTTAATAAGCAGTTCTTC.